One sample yielded the 16 T cell receptor beta chains listed below, sequenced in a study of blood T cells in healthy people across ages. It was with a sample-barcoded 5' primer and a J-beta primer mix that a second PCR of roughly 6 to 12 cycles was run. TCRdb redid the calling of the 5' RACE reads with MiXCR, one entry per CDR3 protein. This sample has around 1,000,000 distinct CDR3 sequences; roughly a quarter occur once, and the top ten carry around 0.75%. Separately, the same data were catalogued under a study of T cells of mothers and their children.

The sample was blood. The receptor set was obtained from a girl aged 2-10 years in good health.

This clonotype was observed a handful of times. The chain carries TRBV7-3 and TRBJ1-1; D not certain. Germline-derived CDR1 and CDR2 are SGHTA and FQGTGA. The germline V and J ends were trimmed by 4 bases and 3 bases, with 15 bases remaining between them. This CDR3 has 15 residues. Here the CDR3 reads CASSSGRKSDTEAFF. For the CDR3, the DNA is TGTGCCAGCAGCTCTGGGCGCAAGTCTGACACTGAAGCTTTCTTT.

The chain is built from TRBV4-3 and TRBJ2-3, with 10 bases aligning to TRBD2. This CDR3 spans 17 amino acids. V dropped 0 bases and J dropped 1; count of bases not matched to a gene: 4. Looked up from germline, CDR1 is LGHNA and CDR2 is YSLEER. This CDR3 is CASSQDLLAGGTDTQYF. The CDR3 DNA reads TGCGCCAGCAGCCAAGATCTCCTAGCGGGGGGCACAGATACGCAGTATTTT.

The chain couples TRBV6-6 to TRBJ2-3; 10 positions match TRBD1. CDR1 is MNHNY and CDR2 is SVGAGI in the germline V gene (reference sequence). The CDR3 contains 15 residues. Trimming took 5 bases from V and 4 from J; bases not matched to a gene: 6. CDR3 sequence reads: CASSRDRGSADTQYF. The DNA of the CDR3 is TGTGCCAGCAGTCGGGACAGGGGTAGTGCAGATACGCAGTATTTT.

This clonotype was seen more than once but under ten times. The chain couples TRBV7-2 to TRBJ1-2; 7 bases align to TRBD1. Germline values: CDR1 SGHTA, CDR2 FQGNSA. CDR3 length equals 14 residues. With V trimmed by 8 bases and J by 2 bases, 8 bases remained unmatched. The DNA for the CDR3 is TGTGCCAGCCTCCTTACGACAGGGAACTATGGCTACACCTTC. It translates to CASLLTTGNYGYTF.

The genes are TRBV27 and TRBJ2-5; D assignment may be TRBD1 or TRBD2 (6 bases each). The J call may be faulty, since TRBJ2-7 better matches the DNA end. Per germline, CDR1 MNHEY and CDR2 SMNVEV (reference sequence). This CDR3 region has 15 residues. This CDR3 is CASSLRGAQYYEQYF. The CDR3 nucleotides are TGTGCCAGCAGTTTAAGGGGGGCGCAGTACTACGAGCAGTACTTC.

V is TRBV28 and J is TRBJ2-7, with a weak D call TRBD1 (5 bases). Looked up from germline, CDR1 is MDHEN and CDR2 is SYDVKM. V gave up 5 bases and J gave up 3 bases, with 14 bases separating them. CDR3 length equals 14 residues. The CDR3 DNA is TGTGCCAGCAGTCCCATTAATAGGGGCTACGAGCAGTACTTC. Its translation: CASSPINRGYEQYF.

The chain carries TRBV7-9 and TRBJ1-1, with 10 bases matching TRBD1. CDR1 is SEHNR and CDR2 is FQNEAQ in the germline V gene (reference sequence). The CDR3 sequence is 14 residues long. The trim removed 5 bases at V and 4 bases at J, leaving 4 bases unmatched. As DNA, the CDR3 is TGTGCCAGCAGCCCCCGGGACAGGGGCACTGAAGCTTTCTTT. As protein: CASSPRDRGTEAFF.

This clonotype has only a few counts. The chain recombines TRBV6-6 with TRBJ1-2; D call uncertain. The ends were cut back, 5 bases at V and 7 bases at J, with 11 bases in the middle. CDR3 length: 12 amino acids. Germline CDR1 and CDR2: MNHNY and SVGAGI (reference sequence). The CDR3 coding sequence is TGTGCCAGCAGTCGCGAATTCTCTGGCTACACCTTC. It encodes CASSREFSGYTF.

In its sample, this clonotype was seen many times. The chain uses TRBV7-9 and TRBJ2-5; tentatively, D is TRBD2 (5 bases). Germline V lookup: CDR1 SEHNR, CDR2 FQNEAQ (reference sequence). Trimming left V 5 bases short and J 5 bases short, with 18 bases between. The CDR3 loop spans 15 amino acids. The DNA of the CDR3 is TGTGCCAGCAGCCTAGACTACCGGGCCGGGGAGACCCAGTACTTC. Its protein product is CASSLDYRAGETQYF.

The chain carries TRBV5-1 and TRBJ2-1, with 9 bases matching TRBD2. The germline V gene has CDR1 SGHRS and CDR2 YFSETQ. The junction had 8 bases not matched to a gene; V was cut back by 0 bases and J by 7 bases. This CDR3 spans 16 amino acids. CDR3 coding DNA: TGCGCCAGCAGCTTGGCCGGGGCGGGAGGGAGGAATGAGCAGTTCTTC. It is translated as CASSLAGAGGRNEQFF.

The sample holds a few counts of this clonotype. This chain connects TRBV6-2 or TRBV6-3 to TRBJ2-1; tentative D call: TRBD2 (5 bases). Trimming removed 0 bases at V and 6 bases at J, with 9 bases between. Per germline, CDR1 MNHEY and CDR2 SVGEGT. The CDR3 spans 14 residues. CDR3 bases: TGTGCCAGCAGTTACTCCGGAAGCGGCAATGAGCAGTTCTTC. Its translation is CASSYSGSGNEQFF.

This clonotype was seen a handful of times. The rearrangement uses TRBV12-3 or TRBV12-4 and TRBJ2-4; 8 bases align to TRBD1. V dropped 6 bases and J dropped 8; count of bases not matched to a gene: 9. This CDR3 is 14 amino acids long. CDR3 protein: CASSPGTGSDIQYF. In nucleotides, the CDR3 is TGTGCCAGCAGCCCGGGGACAGGCTCCGACATTCAGTACTTC.

The V and J genes are TRBV5-5 and TRBJ1-4; no definite D call. CDR1 and CDR2 (germline): SGHKS, YYEKEE (reference sequence). V was cut by 1 base and J by 3 bases, with 10 bases left in between. This CDR3 region has 15 residues. This chain's CDR3 is CASSLSTGPNEKLFF. The CDR3, as DNA: TGTGCCAGCAGCTTGTCTACGGGCCCTAATGAAAAACTGTTTTTT.

The J gene is TRBJ1-1, the V gene TRBV19, with D possibly TRBD1 on 5 matching bases. Trimming left V 6 bases short and J 9 bases short, with 11 bases between. This CDR3 is built from 11 residues. In germline, CDR1 is LNHDA, CDR2 SQIVND (reference sequence). Here the CDR3 reads CASSRARQAFF. DNA of the CDR3: TGTGCCAGTAGCAGGGCCCGGCAAGCTTTCTTT. Full variable domain (outside the CDR3, taken from reference TRBV19 and TRBJ1-1): DGGITQSPKYLFRKEGQNVTLSCEQNLNHDAMYWYRQDPGQGLRLIYYSQIVNDFQKGDIAEGYSVSREKKESFPLTVTSAQKNPTAFYLCASSRARQAFFGQGTRLTVV.

CDR3 DNA sequence: TGTGCCAGCAGTTCCCACCGGACAGTCGATTCACCCCTCCACTTT. It codes for CASSSHRTVDSPLHF. V and J are TRBV28 and TRBJ1-6, with a tentative D call TRBD1 (6 bases). Germline lookup yields CDR1 MDHEN and CDR2 SYDVKM. CDR3 length equals 15 residues. V lost 4 bases and J lost 8, with 15 bases in between.

This clonotype has a handful of counts. The gene calls are TRBV14 and TRBJ2-5; TRBD2 aligns across 11 bases. The J call may be incorrect, as the DNA end agrees better with TRBJ2-1. The germline gives CDR1 SGHDN, CDR2 FVKESK. This CDR3 contains 15 residues. This CDR3 is CASRPTSGSLNEQFF. Written as DNA, the CDR3 is TGTGCCAGCAGACCTACTAGCGGGAGCTTAAATGAGCAGTTCTTC.